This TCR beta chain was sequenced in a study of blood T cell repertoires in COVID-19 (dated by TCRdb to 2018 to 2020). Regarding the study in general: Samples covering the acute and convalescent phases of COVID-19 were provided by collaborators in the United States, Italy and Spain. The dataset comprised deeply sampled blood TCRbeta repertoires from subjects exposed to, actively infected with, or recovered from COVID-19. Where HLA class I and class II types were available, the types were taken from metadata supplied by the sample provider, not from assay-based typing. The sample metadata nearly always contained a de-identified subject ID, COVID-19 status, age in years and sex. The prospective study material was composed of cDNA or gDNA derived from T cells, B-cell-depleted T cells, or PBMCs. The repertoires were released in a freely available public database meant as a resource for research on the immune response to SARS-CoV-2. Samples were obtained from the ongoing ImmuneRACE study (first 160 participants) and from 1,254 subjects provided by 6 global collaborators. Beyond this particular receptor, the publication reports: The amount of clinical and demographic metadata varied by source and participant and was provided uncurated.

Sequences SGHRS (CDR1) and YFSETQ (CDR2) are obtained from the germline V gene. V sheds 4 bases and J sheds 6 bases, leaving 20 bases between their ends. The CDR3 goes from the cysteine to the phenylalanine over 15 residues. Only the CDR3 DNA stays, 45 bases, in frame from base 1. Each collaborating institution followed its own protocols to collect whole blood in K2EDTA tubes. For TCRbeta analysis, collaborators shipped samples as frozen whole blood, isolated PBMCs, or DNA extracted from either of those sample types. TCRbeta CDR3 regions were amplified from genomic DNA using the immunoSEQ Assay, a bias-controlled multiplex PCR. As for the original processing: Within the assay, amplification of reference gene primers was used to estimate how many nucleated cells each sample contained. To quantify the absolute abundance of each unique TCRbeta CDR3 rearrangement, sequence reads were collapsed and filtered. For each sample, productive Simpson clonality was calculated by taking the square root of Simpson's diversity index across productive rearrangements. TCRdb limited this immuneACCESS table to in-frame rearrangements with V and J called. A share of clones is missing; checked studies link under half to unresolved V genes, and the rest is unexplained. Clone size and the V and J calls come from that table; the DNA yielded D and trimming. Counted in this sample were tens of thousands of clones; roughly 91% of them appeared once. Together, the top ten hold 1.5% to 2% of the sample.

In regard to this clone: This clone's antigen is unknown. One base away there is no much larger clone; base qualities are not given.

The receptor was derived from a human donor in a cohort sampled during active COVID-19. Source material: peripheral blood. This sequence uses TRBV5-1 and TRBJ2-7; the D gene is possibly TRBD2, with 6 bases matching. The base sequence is TGCGCCAGCAGCCCGGGACTGCCGTCCTCCGGCGAGCAGTACTTC. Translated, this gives CASSPGLPSSGEQYF.